These 5 T cell receptor beta chains came from one sample sequenced in a study of shared clonotypes between healthy human individuals. Profiling relied on immunoSEQ multiplex PCR, and the TCRdb table lists in-frame clones only, not all of them. The data hold 450,000 to 600,000 clones, with about four fifths observed a single time. The sequencing sample was made of PBMCs. The receptors derive from a woman between 40 and 50 years old in good health. Some clones in this sample may be carry-over from other donors' samples.

The DNA for the CDR3 is TGTGCCAGCAGCGGACAGGGGACCTATAGCAATCAGCCCCAGCATTTT. This encodes CASSGQGTYSNQPQHF. The chain recombines TRBV2 with TRBJ1-5; 9 bases align to TRBD1. CDR1 SNHLY and CDR2 FYNNEI come from the germline V gene. The CDR3 loop spans 16 amino acids. Unmatched junction bases numbered 6, after V lost 6 bases and J lost 0 bases. Filled out from reference TRBV2 and TRBJ1-5, the complete variable domain reads EPEVTQTPSHQVTQMGQEVILRCVPISNHLYFYWYRQILGQKVEFLVSFYNNEISEKSEIFDDQFSVERPDGSNFTLKIRSTKLEDSAMYFCASSGQGTYSNQPQHFGDGTRLSIL.

This clone was counted between two and nine times. V gene TRBV29-1 combines with J gene TRBJ1-1; 10 bases are shared with TRBD1. The J segment lost 4 bases and the V segment lost 7 bases, leaving 6 bases of the junction unmatched. This CDR3 region has 13 residues. Germline V lookup: CDR1 SQVTM, CDR2 ANQGSEA. CDR3 in amino acids: CSGGTGEGTEAFF. The CDR3 DNA reads TGCAGCGGGGGGACAGGGGAGGGCACTGAAGCTTTCTTT.

Many counts were recorded for this clone. This rearrangement joins TRBV27 to TRBJ2-1, with D possibly called TRBD1 or TRBD2 (5 bases each). Germline-derived CDR1 and CDR2 are MNHEY and SMNVEV (reference sequence). Trimming removed 6 bases at V and 13 bases at J, with 25 bases between. This CDR3 has 15 residues. CDR3 sequence reads: CASSPGPQSLSGQFF. CDR3 DNA: TGTGCCAGCAGCCCGGGACCCCAAAGCCTGTCGGGACAGTTCTTC.

V usage is TRBV28 and J usage is TRBJ2-7; 9 bases are shared with TRBD2. The CDR3 runs to 17 residues. Trimming at V came to 2 bases and at J to 4 bases, leaving 12 bases not matched to a gene. Looked up from germline, CDR1 is MDHEN and CDR2 is SYDVKM. The chain's CDR3 is CASSLQAGLAPRYEQYF. The CDR3 coding sequence is TGTGCCAGCAGTTTACAAGCCGGACTAGCGCCAAGATACGAGCAGTACTTC.

Points on this clone: Different DNA sequences within this sample yield the same CDR3. This chain links TRBV7-2 with TRBJ1-5; TRBD1 is a possible D gene (5 bases). Looked up from germline, CDR1 is SGHTA and CDR2 is FQGNSA. V was pared by 0 bases and J by 2 bases, with 11 bases between. This CDR3 contains 16 residues. CDR3 DNA sequence: TGTGCCAGCAGCTTAGCGGGGGGGTCAGGCAATCAGCCCCAGCATTTT. Its protein is CASSLAGGSGNQPQHF.